This TCR beta chain was retrieved from a study of T cells after yellow fever vaccination. Study as a whole: Fractions low in cell number were prepared with SMART-Seq v4 Ultra Low Input.

This clonotype was counted only a few times. Antigen unknown. Overall study results and limits: Most clones from primary vaccination were detected again post-booster (about 96% CD4, 88% CD8). Just a small share of clonotypes turned up in the CD4 compartment as well as the CD8 compartment.

The authors made TCR cDNA by 5'RACE template switching, adding a universal primer site and UMIs. TCRdb used MiXCR to reprocess the 5' RACE reads, holding one entry per CDR3 protein. Seen here are a few hundred thousand distinct CDR3 sequences, 11% observed once, and the top ten hold more than 15%. This CDR3 has 16 residues. J lost 8 bases, V lost 0 bases, and 10 bases had no gene match. Looked up from germline, CDR1 is SGHVS and CDR2 is FQNEAQ. This sequence was found in a young man who received the YFV17D yellow fever vaccine. The starting material was PBMCs, obtained on the day of the first yellow fever vaccination. This chain links TRBV7-8 with TRBJ2-1; 7 bases match TRBD1. The CDR3 loop is CASSLARGTVSDEQFF. The CDR3, as DNA: TGTGCCAGCAGCTTAGCGCGAGGGACAGTGTCGGATGAGCAGTTCTTC.